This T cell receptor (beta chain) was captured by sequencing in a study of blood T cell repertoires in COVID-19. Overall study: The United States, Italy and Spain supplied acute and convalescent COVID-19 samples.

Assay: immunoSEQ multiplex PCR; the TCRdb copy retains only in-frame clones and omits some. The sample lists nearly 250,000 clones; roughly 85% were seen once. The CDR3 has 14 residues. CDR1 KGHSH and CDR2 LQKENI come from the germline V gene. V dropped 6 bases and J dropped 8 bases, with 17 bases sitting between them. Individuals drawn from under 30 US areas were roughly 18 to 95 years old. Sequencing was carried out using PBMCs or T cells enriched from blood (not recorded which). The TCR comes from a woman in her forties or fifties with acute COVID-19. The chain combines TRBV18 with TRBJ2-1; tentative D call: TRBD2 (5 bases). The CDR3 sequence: CASSPKERSDEQFF. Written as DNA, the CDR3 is TGTGCCAGCTCCCCCAAAGAGCGGTCCGATGAGCAGTTCTTC.